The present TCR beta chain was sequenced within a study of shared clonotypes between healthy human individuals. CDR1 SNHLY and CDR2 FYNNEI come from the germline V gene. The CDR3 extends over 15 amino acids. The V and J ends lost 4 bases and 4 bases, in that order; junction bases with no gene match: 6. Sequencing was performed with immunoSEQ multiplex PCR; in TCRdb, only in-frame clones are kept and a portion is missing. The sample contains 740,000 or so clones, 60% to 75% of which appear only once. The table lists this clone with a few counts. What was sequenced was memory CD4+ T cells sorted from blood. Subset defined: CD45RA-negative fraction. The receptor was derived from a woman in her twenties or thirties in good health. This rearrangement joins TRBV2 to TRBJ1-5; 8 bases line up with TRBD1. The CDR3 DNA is TGTGCCAGCAGTGGCAACAGGGGGGTGAATCAGCCCCAGCATTTT. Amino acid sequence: CASSGNRGVNQPQHF.